These 9 T cell receptor beta chains share one sample of origin, sequenced in a study of blood T cell repertoires in COVID-19 (TCRdb year 2020). Library preparation was by the immunoSEQ multiplex PCR assay. Here the immuneACCESS table is served through TCRdb, limited to in-frame sequences with V and J called. Missing clones are a known gap in these copies; in checked studies unresolved V genes cover under half, and the rest lacks a known reason. In this sample the table shows more than 85,000 clones, around four fifths of which occur a single time. The ten top clones hold 15% to 20% of the sample. The sequenced material came from peripheral blood. The receptors stem from a woman aged 55 to 70 with acute or convalescent COVID-19.

The chain employs TRBV28 and TRBJ2-7, with 8 nucleotides matching TRBD1. The trim removed 2 bases at V and 7 bases at J, leaving 7 bases unmatched. The CDR3 extends over 14 amino acids. Germline V gene lookup returns CDR1 MDHEN and CDR2 SYDVKM. CDR3 in DNA: TGTGCCAGCAGTTTAACCAGGGGGCTGGGTGAGCAGTACTTC. Its translation is CASSLTRGLGEQYF.

This sequence joins TRBV27 and TRBJ1-1; TRBD1 agrees at 7 bases. V lost 8 bases, J lost 7 bases, and 7 bases stayed unmatched. CDR1 MNHEY and CDR2 SMNVEV come from the germline V gene (reference sequence). The CDR3 extends over 12 amino acids. The chain's CDR3 is CASSTGPLEAFF. The CDR3 DNA reads as TGTGCCAGCTCGACAGGGCCCCTTGAAGCTTTCTTT.

The chain is built from TRBV2 and TRBJ1-1; D might be TRBD1 (6 bases). CDR1 and CDR2 from the germline V gene are SNHLY and FYNNEI. The germline V and J ends were trimmed by 8 bases and 0 bases, with 16 bases remaining between them. This CDR3 contains 15 residues. The chain's CDR3 is CASRVGDTMNTEAFF. CDR3 DNA sequence: TGTGCCAGCCGGGTGGGGGACACCATGAACACTGAAGCTTTCTTT.

The chain carries TRBV5-1 and TRBJ2-3, with D possibly matching TRBD2 (6 bases). The V gene's germline CDR1 is SGHRS and CDR2 YFSETQ. This CDR3 is 16 amino acids long. V lost 4 bases and J lost 7, with 22 bases in between. In DNA, the CDR3 is TGCGCCAGCAGCCTAGCCTCCGGGACCCGGGGGAATACGCAGTATTTT. It translates to CASSLASGTRGNTQYF. The variable domain in full, with the rest retrieved from reference TRBV5-1 and TRBJ2-3, is KAGVTQTPRYLIKTRGQQVTLSCSPISGHRSVSWYQQTPGQGLQFLFEYFSETQRNKGNFPGRFSGRQFSNSRSEMNVSTLELGDSALYLCASSLASGTRGNTQYFGPGTRLTVL.

The rearrangement joins TRBV4-1 to TRBJ1-6; D is unclear. This CDR3 spans 14 amino acids. Trimming left V 2 bases short and J 10 bases short, with 12 bases between. Germline CDR1 reads MGHRA; CDR2 reads YSYEKL. This CDR3 reads CASSQWSLFSPLHF. Here the CDR3 DNA reads TGCGCCAGCAGCCAATGGAGCCTGTTCTCACCCCTCCACTTT.

The CDR3 reads CASSSLGAQDYGYTF. In DNA form, the CDR3 reads TGTGCCAGCAGTTCTTTGGGGGCGCAGGACTATGGCTACACCTTC. The rearrangement joins TRBV28 to TRBJ1-2, with D perhaps TRBD1 (6 bases). Trimming removed 4 bases at V and 3 bases at J, with 15 bases between. Germline values: CDR1 MDHEN, CDR2 SYDVKM. CDR3 length: 15 amino acids.

This chain uses TRBV3-1 (or the pseudogene TRBV3-2) with TRBJ1-3, with D perhaps TRBD1 (5 bases). CDR1 LGHDT and CDR2 YNNKEL come from the germline V gene (reference sequence). CDR3 length equals 18 residues. V was pared by 0 bases and J by 3 bases, with 18 bases between. DNA for the CDR3: TGTGCCAGCAGCCAAGAACTCAGCTCGGGGGGTTTTGGAAACACCATATATTTT. Translation: CASSQELSSGGFGNTIYF.

The CDR3 DNA follows: TGTGCCAGCAGCGTAGCTCCGACTAGCGGGAGGGCTGGCACCGGGGAGCTGTTTTTT. Translating it yields CASSVAPTSGRAGTGELFF. The chain joins TRBV9 to TRBJ2-2, with 14 bases lining up with TRBD2. This CDR3 is built from 19 residues. V shed 0 bases, J shed 4 bases, and the junction held 8 bases outside the gene matches. In germline, CDR1 is SGDLS, CDR2 YYNGEE.

This chain links TRBV4-1 with TRBJ2-3; 8 nucleotides match TRBD2. The CDR3 contains 16 residues. The germline CDR1 and CDR2 sequences are MGHRA and YSYEKL. The V and J ends lost 4 bases and 0 bases, in that order; junction bases with no gene match: 6. CDR3 DNA sequence: TGCGCCAGCAGCCGGGGGCGGGGGGCTAGCACAGATACGCAGTATTTT. It yields the protein CASSRGRGASTDTQYF.